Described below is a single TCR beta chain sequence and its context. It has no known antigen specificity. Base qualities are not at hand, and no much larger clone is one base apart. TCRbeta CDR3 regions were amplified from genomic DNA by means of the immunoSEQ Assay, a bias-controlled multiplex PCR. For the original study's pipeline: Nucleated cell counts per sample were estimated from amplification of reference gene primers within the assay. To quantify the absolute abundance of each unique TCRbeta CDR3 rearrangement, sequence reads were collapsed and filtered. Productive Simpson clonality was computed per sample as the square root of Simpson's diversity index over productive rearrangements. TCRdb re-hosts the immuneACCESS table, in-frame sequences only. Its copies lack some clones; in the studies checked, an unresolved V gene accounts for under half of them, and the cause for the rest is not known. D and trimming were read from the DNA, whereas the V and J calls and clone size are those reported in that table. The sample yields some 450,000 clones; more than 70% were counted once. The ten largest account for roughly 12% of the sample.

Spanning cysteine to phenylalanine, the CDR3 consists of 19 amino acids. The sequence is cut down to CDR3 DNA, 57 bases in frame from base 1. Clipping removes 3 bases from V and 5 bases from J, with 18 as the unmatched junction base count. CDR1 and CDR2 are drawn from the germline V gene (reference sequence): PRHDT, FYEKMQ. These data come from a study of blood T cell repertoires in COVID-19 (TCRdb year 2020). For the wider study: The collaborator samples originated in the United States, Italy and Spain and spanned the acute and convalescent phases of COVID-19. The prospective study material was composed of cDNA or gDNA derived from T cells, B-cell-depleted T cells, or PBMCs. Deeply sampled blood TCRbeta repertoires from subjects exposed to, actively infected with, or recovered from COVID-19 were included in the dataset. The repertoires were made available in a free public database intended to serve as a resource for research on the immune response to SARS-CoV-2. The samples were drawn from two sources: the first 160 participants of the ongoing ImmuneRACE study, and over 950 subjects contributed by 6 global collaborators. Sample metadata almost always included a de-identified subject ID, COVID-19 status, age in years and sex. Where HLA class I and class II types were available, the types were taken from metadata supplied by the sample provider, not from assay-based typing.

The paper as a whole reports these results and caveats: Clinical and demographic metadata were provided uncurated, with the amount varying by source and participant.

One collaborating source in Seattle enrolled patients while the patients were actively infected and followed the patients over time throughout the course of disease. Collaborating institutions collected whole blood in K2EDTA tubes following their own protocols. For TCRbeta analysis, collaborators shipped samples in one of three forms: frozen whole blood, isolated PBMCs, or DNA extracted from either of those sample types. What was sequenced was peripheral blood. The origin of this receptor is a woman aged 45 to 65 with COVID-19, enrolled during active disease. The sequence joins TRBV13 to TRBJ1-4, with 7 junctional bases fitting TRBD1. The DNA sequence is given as TGTGCCAGCAGCTTCACTACCCAATTTCGGGACAGCCCGAATGAAAAACTGTTTTTT. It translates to CASSFTTQFRDSPNEKLFF.